These T cell receptor beta chains were read from a single sample in a study of T cell changes during pregnancy in multiple sclerosis. Libraries were prepared by immunoSEQ multiplex PCR; TCRdb keeps only in-frame clonotypes and omits some of them. The table records roughly 64,000 clones, less than 95% of them present only once. This material consisted of peripheral blood, taken in the third trimester of pregnancy. These receptors originate from a female donor in good health, enrolled as a control in a pregnancy study. CDR3s leave out the opening cysteine and the closing phenylalanine or tryptophan.

CDR3 length: 13; J gene: TRBJ1-3; V gene: TRBV9; CDR3 protein: ASSAGTASGNTIY
CDR3 length: 10; J gene: TRBJ1-1; V gene: TRBV5-6; CDR3 protein: ASSWGTGEAF
CDR3 length: 14; J gene: TRBJ1-5; V gene: TRBV2; CDR3 protein: ASRPPTGQGGQPQH
CDR3 length: 13; J gene: TRBJ1-2; V gene: TRBV6-5; CDR3 protein: ASSSMRQGRYGYT
CDR3 length: 15; J gene: TRBJ2-1; V gene: TRBV28; CDR3 protein: ASSSWTSGSSYNEQF
CDR3 length: 12; J gene: TRBJ1-5; V gene: TRBV29-1; CDR3 protein: SVGLGAGGQPQH
CDR3 length: 12; J gene: TRBJ1-4; V gene: TRBV7-9; CDR3 protein: ASRDSATNEKLF
CDR3 length: 10; J gene: TRBJ2-7; V gene: TRBV5-6; CDR3 protein: ASSSGLYEQY
CDR3 length: 13; J gene: TRBJ2-2; V gene: TRBV19; CDR3 protein: ASMGGDRITGELF
CDR3 length: 11; J gene: TRBJ1-5; V gene: TRBV6-1; CDR3 protein: AILRDKDQPQH
CDR3 length: 13; J gene: TRBJ2-2; V gene: TRBV5-1; CDR3 protein: ASSYRQGAAGELF
CDR3 length: 12; J gene: TRBJ2-7; V gene: TRBV28; CDR3 protein: ASSPSGGAYEQY
CDR3 length: 12; J gene: TRBJ2-1; V gene: TRBV10-3; CDR3 protein: AISAAGKHNEQF
CDR3 length: 14; J gene: TRBJ1-2; V gene: TRBV4-3; CDR3 protein: ASSQDRGTGGSGYT
CDR3 length: 11; J gene: TRBJ1-3; V gene: TRBV30; CDR3 protein: AWSKSSGNTIY
CDR3 length: 12; J gene: TRBJ2-1; V gene: TRBV7-2; CDR3 protein: ASSLKQRNNEQF
CDR3 length: 11; J gene: TRBJ1-3; V gene: TRBV5-1; CDR3 protein: ASKENSGNTIY
CDR3 length: 13; J gene: TRBJ2-3; V gene: TRBV5-4; CDR3 protein: ASSYPAGFADTQY
CDR3 length: 15; J gene: TRBJ2-2; V gene: TRBV4-3; CDR3 protein: ASSQDRGGANTGELF
CDR3 length: 14; J gene: TRBJ1-1; V gene: TRBV5-5; CDR3 protein: ASSQGVGGGGTEAF
CDR3 length: 10; J gene: TRBJ2-7; V gene: TRBV30; CDR3 protein: AWKGNTYEQY
CDR3 length: 12; J gene: TRBJ1-3; V gene: TRBV14; CDR3 protein: ASSRDSFGNTIY
CDR3 length: 10; J gene: TRBJ1-1; V gene: TRBV18; CDR3 protein: ASSLAITEAF
CDR3 length: 13; J gene: TRBJ2-7; V gene: TRBV11-3; CDR3 protein: ASSFEGPLVDEQY
CDR3 length: 14; J gene: TRBJ1-4; V gene: TRBV11-3; CDR3 protein: ASSLGSRRNNEKLF
CDR3 length: 13; J gene: TRBJ1-6; V gene: TRBV10-3; CDR3 protein: AISEGGQENSPLH
CDR3 length: 15; J gene: TRBJ1-3; V gene: TRBV7-9; CDR3 protein: ASSPDRGRNLGNTIY
CDR3 length: 12; J gene: TRBJ1-2; V gene: TRBV30; CDR3 protein: AWSRILRLHGYT
CDR3 length: 10; J gene: TRBJ1-2; V gene: TRBV29-1; CDR3 protein: SVEVSTYGYT
CDR3 length: 12; J gene: TRBJ2-2; V gene: TRBV7-6; CDR3 protein: ASSAQGPSGELF
CDR3 length: 13; J gene: TRBJ2-3; V gene: TRBV19; CDR3 protein: ASTWGGSLGDTQY
CDR3 length: 12; J gene: TRBJ1-2; V gene: TRBV18; CDR3 protein: ASSPPFREYGYT
CDR3 length: 17; J gene: TRBJ1-4; V gene: TRBV4-2; CDR3 protein: ASSQDAQGTLGGNEKLF
CDR3 length: 13; J gene: TRBJ2-2; V gene: TRBV6-5; CDR3 protein: ASRRQGAFAGELF
CDR3 length: 11; J gene: TRBJ2-1; V gene: TRBV9; CDR3 protein: ASSEGTYNEQF
CDR3 length: 12; J gene: TRBJ2-2; V gene: TRBV9; CDR3 protein: ASSVGQGAGELF
CDR3 length: 9; J gene: TRBJ2-7; V gene: TRBV13; CDR3 protein: ASRGDYEQY
CDR3 length: 15; J gene: TRBJ2-3; V gene: TRBV6-1; CDR3 protein: ASSEVVAGGGTDTQY
CDR3 length: 13; J gene: TRBJ2-7; V gene: TRBV27; CDR3 protein: ASSLNRLALYEQY
CDR3 length: 10; J gene: TRBJ2-3; V gene: TRBV6-6; CDR3 protein: ASSYLEDTQY
CDR3 length: 13; J gene: TRBJ2-7; V gene: TRBV13; CDR3 protein: ASSHQSGVANEQY
CDR3 length: 14; J gene: TRBJ2-1; V gene: TRBV7-2; CDR3 protein: ASSPWGQGAYNEQF
CDR3 length: 10; J gene: -; V gene: TRBV2; CDR3 protein: AGNRAPYEQY
CDR3 length: 14; J gene: TRBJ1-4; V gene: TRBV7-2; CDR3 protein: ASSLELVFPGEKLF
CDR3 length: 11; J gene: TRBJ1-2; V gene: TRBV29-1; CDR3 protein: SATMTDSSGYT
CDR3 length: 12; J gene: TRBJ1-2; V gene: TRBV25-1; CDR3 protein: ASSEVQAGSGYT
CDR3 length: 12; J gene: TRBJ1-5; V gene: TRBV30; CDR3 protein: AWSKGQVNQPQH
CDR3 length: 13; J gene: TRBJ2-7; V gene: TRBV10-3; CDR3 protein: AISPGTSSSYEQY